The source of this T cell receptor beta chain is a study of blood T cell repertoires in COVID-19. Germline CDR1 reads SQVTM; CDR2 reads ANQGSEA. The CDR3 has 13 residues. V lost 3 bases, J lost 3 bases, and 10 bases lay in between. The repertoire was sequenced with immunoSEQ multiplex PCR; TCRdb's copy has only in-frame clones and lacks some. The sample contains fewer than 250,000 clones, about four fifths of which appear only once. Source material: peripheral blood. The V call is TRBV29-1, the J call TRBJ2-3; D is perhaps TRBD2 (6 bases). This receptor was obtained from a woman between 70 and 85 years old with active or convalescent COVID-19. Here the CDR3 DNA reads TGCAGCGTTGACGGGGGAGTAACAGATACGCAGTATTTT. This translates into CSVDGGVTDTQYF.